These 25 T cell receptor beta chains were all obtained from the same sample, sequenced in a study of T cell responses to AZD1222 COVID-19 vaccine. TCRdb's copy holds only in-frame clones and misses some; the assay was immunoSEQ multiplex PCR. The table lists 73,000 or so clones, 88% of them singletons. Material: peripheral blood, obtained on day 0 of AZD1222 vaccination. The receptors come from an adult in good health.

Comments on this clone: At one end the junction does not follow the germline gene, possibly because of a read error. This chain joins TRBV7-3 and TRBJ2-5, with 10 nucleotides matching TRBD2. Germline-derived CDR1 and CDR2 are SGHTA and FQGTGA. CDR3 length: 15 residues. CDR3 DNA: TGTGCCAGCAGTTTAATAGCGGGAGGACAAGAGACCCAGTACTTC. Its translation is CASSLIAGGQETQYF. Complete variable domain (other parts from reference TRBV7-3 and TRBJ2-5): GAGVSQTPSNKVTEKGKYVELRCDPISGHTALYWYRQSLGQGPEFLIYFQGTGAADDSGLPNDRFFAVRPEGSVSTLKIQRTERGDSAVYLCASSLIAGGQETQYFGPGTRLLVL.

This sequence joins TRBV27 and TRBJ2-5, with 7 bases aligning to TRBD2. After removal of 4 bases from V and 5 bases from J, the junction contained 7 bases not matched to a gene. The CDR3 length is 14 residues. Germline CDR1 MNHEY, CDR2 SMNVEV (reference sequence). CDR3 sequence: CASSYGGNRETQYF. As DNA, the CDR3 is TGTGCCAGCAGTTACGGGGGGAATCGCGAGACCCAGTACTTC.

A single count supports this clone. The chain has TRBV6-2 or TRBV6-3 and TRBJ1-1; 12 nucleotides agree with TRBD1. Trimming cost V 2 bases and J 0 bases; bases outside gene matches: 7. Germline loops: CDR1 MNHEY, CDR2 SVGEGT. The CDR3 has 18 residues. The DNA for the CDR3 is TGTGCCAGCAGTTACCCGGGACAGGGGGCAAGGATGAACACTGAAGCTTTCTTT. Encoded protein: CASSYPGQGARMNTEAFF.

This sequence joins TRBV18 and TRBJ2-7, with 10 bases identical to TRBD1. Per germline, CDR1 KGHSH and CDR2 LQKENI. The CDR3 consists of 15 residues. V lost 3 bases, J lost 5 bases, and 7 bases stayed unmatched. The CDR3 DNA reads as TGTGCCAGCTCACCGACAGGGGGCGTCATCCACGAGCAGTACTTC. Amino acid sequence: CASSPTGGVIHEQYF.

This sequence joins TRBV6-1 and TRBJ2-4, with D possibly TRBD1 on 6 matching bases. The germline V gene encodes CDR1 MNHNS and CDR2 SASEGT. The CDR3 has 17 amino acids. V lost 1 base and J lost 2, with 15 bases in between. CDR3 bases: TGTGCCAGCAGTGAAGATAAAGGGGGTGATCCCAAAAACATTCAGTACTTC. This gives the protein CASSEDKGGDPKNIQYF.

The V call is TRBV24-1, the J call TRBJ2-3, with 7 bases lining up with TRBD2. The V gene's germline CDR1 is KGHDR and CDR2 SFDVKD. The ends lost 5 bases at V and 5 bases at J; junction bases unmatched: 9. The CDR3 is made up of 15 amino acids. Here the CDR3 reads CATSGGLEGIDTQYF. CDR3 coding DNA: TGTGCCACCAGTGGCGGACTAGAGGGAATAGATACGCAGTATTTT.

This chain uses TRBV28 with TRBJ1-2; D is unresolved. Germline V CDR1 and CDR2: MDHEN, SYDVKM. V was trimmed by 6 bases and J by 0 bases, leaving 5 bases between them. CDR3 length: 12 residues. CDR3 bases: TGTGCCAGCAGACTATCTAACTATGGCTACACCTTC. Protein: CASRLSNYGYTF.

J is TRBJ1-5 and V is TRBV28; no firm D call. CDR3 size: 15 residues. CDR1 is MDHEN and CDR2 is SYDVKM in the germline V gene. Between the trimmed V and J ends, which lost 1 base and 4 bases, there was a span of 11 bases. CDR3 nucleotides: TGTGCCAGCAGTTTATTCGGGATTACAAATCAGCCCCAGCATTTT. Translated: CASSLFGITNQPQHF.

This clone was detected once. The chain employs TRBV19 and TRBJ1-1, with a possible D match to TRBD1 (6 bases). Trimming removed 4 bases at V and 0 bases at J, with 12 bases between. This CDR3 has 15 amino acids. The V gene's germline CDR1 is LNHDA and CDR2 SQIVND (reference sequence). CDR3 loop: CASSTTDSMNTEAFF. CDR3 coding DNA: TGTGCCAGTAGTACGACGGACAGCATGAACACTGAAGCTTTCTTT.

The chain recombines TRBV2 with TRBJ1-1; D not resolved. The CDR3 runs to 13 residues. The V end was cut by 6 bases, the J end by 3 bases, with 11 bases between. The germline CDR1 and CDR2 sequences are SNHLY and FYNNEI. As DNA, the CDR3 is TGTGCCAGCAGAGTCATGAGAGACACTGAAGCTTTCTTT. Protein product: CASRVMRDTEAFF.

The rearrangement uses TRBV28 and TRBJ2-3, with D perhaps TRBD2 (5 bases). This CDR3 is built from 16 residues. Trimming left V 5 bases short and J 0 bases short, with 15 bases between. CDR1 is MDHEN, CDR2 SYDVKM, per germline. The CDR3 DNA sequence: TGTGCCAGCAGTCCCTTGGACTGGCTGAGCACAGATACGCAGTATTTT. Amino acid sequence: CASSPLDWLSTDTQYF.

This clone occurred a few times. This chain links TRBV27 with TRBJ1-6, with 7 positions matching TRBD1. From germline, CDR1 is MNHEY and CDR2 SMNVEV (reference sequence). This CDR3 is 16 amino acids long. J was trimmed by 6 bases and V by 5 bases; bases with no gene match: 10. The CDR3 region is CASSPIPTGVNSPLHF. For the CDR3, the DNA is TGTGCCAGCAGTCCTATTCCCACAGGGGTTAATTCACCCCTCCACTTT.

The chain joins TRBV24-1 to TRBJ2-5; D possibly corresponds to TRBD1 (6 bases). The CDR3 sequence is 15 residues long. Trimming took off 3 bases at V and 5 bases at J, with 15 bases between the two ends. Germline V gene data show CDR1 as KGHDR and CDR2 as SFDVKD. The CDR3 sequence is CATSDRTESRETQYF. CDR3 sequence (DNA): TGTGCCACCAGTGATAGGACAGAGAGTCGGGAGACCCAGTACTTC.

This rearrangement joins TRBV4-1 to TRBJ1-1, with 7 bases aligning to TRBD1. CDR1 and CDR2 (germline): MGHRA, YSYEKL. This CDR3 has 16 residues. V was clipped by 1 base and J by 9 bases; unmatched bases: 14. CDR3 DNA sequence: TGCGCCAGCAGCCAAGGATTCCCGCAGGGGGGAGATAAAGCTTTCTTT. It translates to CASSQGFPQGGDKAFF.

This clone was detected once. The gene calls are TRBV2 and TRBJ2-7; no firm D call. The CDR3 spans 14 residues. The V gene lost 9 bases and the J gene lost 5 bases, with 20 bases spanning the gap. Germline assignment: CDR1 SNHLY and CDR2 FYNNEI. The CDR3 DNA reads TGTGCCAGTTACGACGGTAGGGTATTGGACGAGCAGTACTTC. Translated, it gives CASYDGRVLDEQYF. The whole variable domain, filled in from reference TRBV2 and TRBJ2-7, reads EPEVTQTPSHQVTQMGQEVILRCVPISNHLYFYWYRQILGQKVEFLVSFYNNEISEKSEIFDDQFSVERPDGSNFTLKIRSTKLEDSAMYFCASYDGRVLDEQYFGPGTRLTVT.

The genes are TRBV12-2 and TRBJ2-3; the D call TRBD2 from the table was never checked on the DNA. TRBV12-2 is an annotated pseudogene. This CDR3 is 19 amino acids long. The CDR3 loop reads CASRSDTGLSGVRTDTQYF. The CDR3 nucleotides read TGTGCAAGTCGCTCGGACACCGGACTTAGCGGGGTGCGCACAGATACGCAGTATTTT.

The chain couples TRBV19 to TRBJ2-2; 8 bases map to TRBD1. The junction had 17 bases not matched to a gene; V was cut back by 7 bases and J by 4 bases. Germline V gives CDR1 LNHDA, CDR2 SQIVND (reference sequence). There are 18 residues in the CDR3. The CDR3 protein is CASTRVGTGQGVTGELFF. CDR3 nucleotide sequence: TGTGCCAGTACCCGAGTCGGGACAGGACAAGGTGTCACCGGGGAGCTGTTTTTT.

A single count supports this clone. The CDR3 reads CASSLAGDTGELFF. Here the CDR3 DNA reads TGTGCCAGCAGTCTCGCGGGAGATACCGGGGAGCTGTTTTTT. J is TRBJ2-2 and V is TRBV6-4, with TRBD2 matching 7 bases. Unmatched junction bases numbered 5, after V lost 5 bases and J lost 5 bases. The CDR3 is 14 residues long. Germline CDR1 and CDR2: MRHNA and SNTAGT.

V is TRBV19 and J is TRBJ1-5, with TRBD1 identical over 7 bases. The CDR3 is made up of 15 amino acids. Germline CDR1 reads LNHDA; CDR2 reads SQIVND (reference sequence). V gave up 4 bases and J gave up 5 bases; unmatched junction bases: 8. The CDR3 here is CASSSYDRVDQPQHF. CDR3 coding DNA: TGTGCCAGTAGTAGTTACGACAGGGTCGATCAGCCCCAGCATTTT.

The chain joins TRBV27 to TRBJ2-7, with D perhaps TRBD1 (8 bases). Germline assignment: CDR1 MNHEY and CDR2 SMNVEV (reference sequence). This CDR3 contains 16 residues. Trimming cost V 5 bases and J 1 base, with 18 bases left between them. As DNA, the CDR3 is TGTGCCAGCAGTGACAGGGGCAGGGGGGGATCCTACGAGCAGTACTTC. It translates to CASSDRGRGGSYEQYF.

CDR3 nucleotides: TGTGCCAGCAGCTCTTCGTTGGGGTATGGCTACACCTTC. The encoded protein is CASSSSLGYGYTF. The rearrangement links TRBV12-3 or TRBV12-4 to TRBJ1-2, with no clear D. V lost 6 bases and J 5 bases, leaving 13 bases between the germline ends. The CDR3 length is 13 residues.

The V and J genes are TRBV18 and TRBJ2-1, with 16 bases matching TRBD2. With 0 bases clipped from V and 2 bases from J, the junction kept 16 bases outside the gene matches. Germline CDR1 and CDR2: KGHSH and LQKENI. The CDR3 is 23 amino acids. The CDR3 DNA follows: TGTGCCAGCTCACCACCATTAAACCCCGGGACTAGCGGGAGGGCCGAAACCTACAATGAGCAGTTCTTC. Its translation: CASSPPLNPGTSGRAETYNEQFF.

This sequence joins TRBV6-5 and TRBJ1-2; D unresolved. CDR1 is MNHEY, CDR2 SVGAGI, per germline. The CDR3 consists of 14 residues. V was trimmed by 4 bases and J by 7 bases, leaving 16 bases between them. The CDR3 bases are TGTGCCAGCAGTTCTAGGGATCCAGAAGGTGGCTACACCTTC. Amino acids: CASSSRDPEGGYTF.

The rearrangement uses TRBV25-1 and TRBJ1-2; D perhaps matches TRBD1 (6 bases). The germline gives CDR1 MGHDK, CDR2 SYGVNS. The CDR3 spans 13 residues. Trimming stripped 2 bases from V and 7 bases from J, with 11 bases between. In DNA form, the CDR3 reads TGTGCCAGCAGTGAAACAGGGAGGCTTGGCTACACCTTC. It codes for CASSETGRLGYTF.

V and J are TRBV14 and TRBJ2-3; 14 positions match TRBD2. Trimming removed 1 base from V and 5 bases from J; junction bases left unmatched: 14. Germline lookup yields CDR1 SGHDN and CDR2 FVKESK. The CDR3 extends over 20 amino acids. The CDR3 spells CASSQAQTGLAGVWGDTQYF. The CDR3 DNA reads as TGTGCCAGCAGCCAAGCTCAGACGGGACTAGCGGGAGTGTGGGGAGATACGCAGTATTTT.